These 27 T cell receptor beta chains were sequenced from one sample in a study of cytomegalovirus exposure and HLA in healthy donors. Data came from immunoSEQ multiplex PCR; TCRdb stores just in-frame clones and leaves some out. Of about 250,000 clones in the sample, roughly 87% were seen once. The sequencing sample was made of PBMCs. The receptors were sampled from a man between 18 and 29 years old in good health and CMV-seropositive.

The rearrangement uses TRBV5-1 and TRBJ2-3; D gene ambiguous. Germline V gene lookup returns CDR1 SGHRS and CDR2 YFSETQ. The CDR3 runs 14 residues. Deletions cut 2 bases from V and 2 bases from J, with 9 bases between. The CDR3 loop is CASSFSRLTDTQYF. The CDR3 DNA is TGCGCCAGCAGCTTTTCGCGGCTCACAGATACGCAGTATTTT.

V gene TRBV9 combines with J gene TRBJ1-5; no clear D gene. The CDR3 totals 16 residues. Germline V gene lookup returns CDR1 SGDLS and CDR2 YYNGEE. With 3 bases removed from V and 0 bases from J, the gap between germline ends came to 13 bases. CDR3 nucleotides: TGTGCCAGCAGCGAGAGAGGAAGGACTAGCAATCAGCCCCAGCATTTT. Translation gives CASSERGRTSNQPQHF.

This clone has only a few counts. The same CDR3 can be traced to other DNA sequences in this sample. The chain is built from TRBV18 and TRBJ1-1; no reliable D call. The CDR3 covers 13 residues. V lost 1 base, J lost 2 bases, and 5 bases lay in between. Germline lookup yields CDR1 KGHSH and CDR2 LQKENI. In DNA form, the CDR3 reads TGTGCCAGCTCACCACAGGGAAACACTGAAGCTTTCTTT. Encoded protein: CASSPQGNTEAFF.

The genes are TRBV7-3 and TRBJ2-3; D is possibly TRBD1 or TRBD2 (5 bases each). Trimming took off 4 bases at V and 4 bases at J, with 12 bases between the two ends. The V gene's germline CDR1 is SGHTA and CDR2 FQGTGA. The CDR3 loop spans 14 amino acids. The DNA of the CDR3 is TGTGCCAGCAGCTCGACACGGGGCGCAGATACGCAGTATTTT. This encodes CASSSTRGADTQYF.

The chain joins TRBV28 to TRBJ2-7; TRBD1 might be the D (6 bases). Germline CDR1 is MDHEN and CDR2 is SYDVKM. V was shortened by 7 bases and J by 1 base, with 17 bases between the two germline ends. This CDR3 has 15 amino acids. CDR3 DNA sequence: TGTGCCAGCACTCCCTCGCAGGGGATTTCCTACGAGCAGTACTTC. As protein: CASTPSQGISYEQYF. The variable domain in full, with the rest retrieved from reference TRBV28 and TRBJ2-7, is DVKVTQSSRYLVKRTGEKVFLECVQDMDHENMFWYRQDPGLGLRLIYFSYDVKMKEKGDIPEGYSVSREKKERFSLILESASTNQTSMYLCASTPSQGISYEQYFGPGTRLTVT.

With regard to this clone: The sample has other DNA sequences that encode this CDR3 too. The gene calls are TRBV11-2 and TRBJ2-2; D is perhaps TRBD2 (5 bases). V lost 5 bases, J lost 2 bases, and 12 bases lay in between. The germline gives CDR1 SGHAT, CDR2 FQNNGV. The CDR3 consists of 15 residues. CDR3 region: CASSLGDTNTGELFF. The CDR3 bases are TGTGCCAGCAGCCTCGGGGATACAAACACCGGGGAGCTGTTTTTT.

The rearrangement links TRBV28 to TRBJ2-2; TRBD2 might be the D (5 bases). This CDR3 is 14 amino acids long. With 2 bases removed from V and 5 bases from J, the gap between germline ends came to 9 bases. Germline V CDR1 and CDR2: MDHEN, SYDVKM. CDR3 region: CASSLTGWTGELFF. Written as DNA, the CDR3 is TGTGCCAGCAGTTTAACGGGATGGACCGGGGAGCTGTTTTTT. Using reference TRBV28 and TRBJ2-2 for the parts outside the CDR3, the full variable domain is DVKVTQSSRYLVKRTGEKVFLECVQDMDHENMFWYRQDPGLGLRLIYFSYDVKMKEKGDIPEGYSVSREKKERFSLILESASTNQTSMYLCASSLTGWTGELFFGEGSRLTVL.

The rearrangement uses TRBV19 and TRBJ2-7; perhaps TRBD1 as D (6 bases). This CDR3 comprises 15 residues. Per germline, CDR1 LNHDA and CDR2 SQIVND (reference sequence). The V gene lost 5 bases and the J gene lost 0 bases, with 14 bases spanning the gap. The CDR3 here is CASSPWTASSYEQYF. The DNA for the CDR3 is TGTGCCAGTAGTCCTTGGACAGCGAGCTCCTACGAGCAGTACTTC.

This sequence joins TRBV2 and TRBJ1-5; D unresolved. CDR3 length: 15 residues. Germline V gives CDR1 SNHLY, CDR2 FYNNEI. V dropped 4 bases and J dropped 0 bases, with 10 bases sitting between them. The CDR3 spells CASSVVSYSNQPQHF. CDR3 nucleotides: TGTGCCAGCAGTGTCGTATCCTATAGCAATCAGCCCCAGCATTTT.

CDR3 loop: CASGVQGGNQPQHF. CDR3 nucleotides: TGTGCCAGCGGGGTTCAGGGGGGCAATCAGCCCCAGCATTTT. The chain is built from TRBV2 and TRBJ1-5, with 7 bases fitting TRBD1. CDR1 and CDR2 (germline): SNHLY, FYNNEI. With 8 bases clipped from V and 2 bases from J, the junction kept 6 bases outside the gene matches. The CDR3 is 14 amino acids.

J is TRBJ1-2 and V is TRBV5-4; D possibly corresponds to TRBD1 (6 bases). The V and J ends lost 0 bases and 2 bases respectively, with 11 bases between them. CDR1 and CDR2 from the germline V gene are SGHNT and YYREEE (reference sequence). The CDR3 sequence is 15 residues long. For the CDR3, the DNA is TGTGCCAGCAGCTTGGTTCGGACAGAGAACTATGGCTACACCTTC. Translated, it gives CASSLVRTENYGYTF.

The CDR3 sequence is CASSLQGPYGYTF. CDR3 in DNA: TGTGCCAGCAGTCTACAGGGGCCCTATGGCTACACCTTC. V is TRBV5-6 and J is TRBJ1-2; 7 nucleotides agree with TRBD1. Germline-derived CDR1 and CDR2 are SGHDT and YYEEEE. Trimming at V came to 5 bases and at J to 4 bases, leaving 5 bases not matched to a gene. The CDR3 consists of 13 residues.

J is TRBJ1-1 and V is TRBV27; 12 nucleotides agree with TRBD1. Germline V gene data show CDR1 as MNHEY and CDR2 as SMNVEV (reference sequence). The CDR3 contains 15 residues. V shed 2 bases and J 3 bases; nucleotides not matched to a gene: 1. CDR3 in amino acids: CASSLGTGGYTEAFF. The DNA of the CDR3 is TGTGCCAGCAGTTTAGGGACAGGGGGCTACACTGAAGCTTTCTTT.

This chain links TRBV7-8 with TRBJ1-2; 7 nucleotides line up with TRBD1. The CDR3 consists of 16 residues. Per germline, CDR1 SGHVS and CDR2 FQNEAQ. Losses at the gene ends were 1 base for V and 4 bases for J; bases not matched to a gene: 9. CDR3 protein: CASSLGQGGRSYGYTF. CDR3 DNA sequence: TGTGCCAGCAGCTTAGGACAGGGTGGCAGGAGCTATGGCTACACCTTC.

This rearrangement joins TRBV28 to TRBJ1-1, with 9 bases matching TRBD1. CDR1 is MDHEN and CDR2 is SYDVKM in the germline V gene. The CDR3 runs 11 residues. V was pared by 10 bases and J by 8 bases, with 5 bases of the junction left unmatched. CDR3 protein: CATLGQGEAFF. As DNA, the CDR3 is TGTGCCACCTTGGGACAGGGAGAAGCTTTCTTT.

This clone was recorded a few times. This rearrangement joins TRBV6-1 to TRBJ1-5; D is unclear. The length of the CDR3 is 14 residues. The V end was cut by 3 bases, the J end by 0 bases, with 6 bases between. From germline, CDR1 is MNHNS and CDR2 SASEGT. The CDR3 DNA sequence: TGTGCCAGCAGTGACCGTTATAGCAATCAGCCCCAGCATTTT. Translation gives CASSDRYSNQPQHF.

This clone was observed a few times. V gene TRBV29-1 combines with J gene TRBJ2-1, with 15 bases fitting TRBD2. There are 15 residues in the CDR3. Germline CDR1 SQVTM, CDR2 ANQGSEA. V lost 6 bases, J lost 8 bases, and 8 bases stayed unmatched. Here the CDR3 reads CSVTTGTSGRHEQFF. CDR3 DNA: TGCAGCGTCACCACCGGGACTAGCGGGAGGCATGAGCAGTTCTTC.

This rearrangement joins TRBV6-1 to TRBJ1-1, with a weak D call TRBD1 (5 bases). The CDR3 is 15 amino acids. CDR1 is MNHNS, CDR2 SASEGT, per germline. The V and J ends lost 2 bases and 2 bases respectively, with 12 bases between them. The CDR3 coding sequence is TGTGCCAGCAGTGAACGGTGGAGGGGAAACACTGAAGCTTTCTTT. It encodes CASSERWRGNTEAFF.

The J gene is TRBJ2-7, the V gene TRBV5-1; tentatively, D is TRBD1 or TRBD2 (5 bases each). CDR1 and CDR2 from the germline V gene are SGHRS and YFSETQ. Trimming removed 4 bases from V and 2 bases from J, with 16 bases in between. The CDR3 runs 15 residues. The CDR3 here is CASSQLPGPTYEQYF. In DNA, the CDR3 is TGCGCCAGCAGCCAGCTTCCGGGACCGACCTACGAGCAGTACTTC.

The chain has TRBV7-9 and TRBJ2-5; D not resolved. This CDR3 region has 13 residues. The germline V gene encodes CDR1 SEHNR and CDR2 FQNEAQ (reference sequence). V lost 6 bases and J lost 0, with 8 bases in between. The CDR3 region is CASSRPYQETQYF. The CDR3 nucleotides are TGTGCCAGCAGTCGGCCGTACCAAGAGACCCAGTACTTC.

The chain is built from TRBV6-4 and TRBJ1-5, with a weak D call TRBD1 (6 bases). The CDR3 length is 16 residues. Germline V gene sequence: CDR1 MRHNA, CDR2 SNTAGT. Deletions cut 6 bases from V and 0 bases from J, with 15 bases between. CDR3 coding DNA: TGTGCCAGCAGAGCAGGGGCTTACTATAGCAATCAGCCCCAGCATTTT. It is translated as CASRAGAYYSNQPQHF.

The CDR3 region is CASSRTDRGRTEAFF. CDR3 bases: TGTGCCAGCAGCCGAACGGACAGGGGAAGGACTGAAGCTTTCTTT. This chain connects TRBV14 to TRBJ1-1; 9 bases align to TRBD1. CDR3 length: 15 amino acids. From germline, CDR1 is SGHDN and CDR2 FVKESK. V was clipped by 4 bases and J by 5 bases; unmatched bases: 8.

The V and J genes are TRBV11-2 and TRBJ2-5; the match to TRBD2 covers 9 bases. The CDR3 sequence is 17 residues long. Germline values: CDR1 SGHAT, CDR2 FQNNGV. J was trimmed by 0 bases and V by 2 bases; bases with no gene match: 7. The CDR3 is CASSLLGSGGYQETQYF. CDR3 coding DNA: TGTGCCAGCAGCTTATTGGGTAGCGGGGGATACCAAGAGACCCAGTACTTC.

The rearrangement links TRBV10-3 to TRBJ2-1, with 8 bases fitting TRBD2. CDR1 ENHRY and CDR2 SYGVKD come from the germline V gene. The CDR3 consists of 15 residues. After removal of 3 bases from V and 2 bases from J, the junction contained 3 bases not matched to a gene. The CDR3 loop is CAISDPGLAYNEQFF. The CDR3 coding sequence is TGTGCCATCAGTGACCCGGGACTAGCCTACAATGAGCAGTTCTTC.

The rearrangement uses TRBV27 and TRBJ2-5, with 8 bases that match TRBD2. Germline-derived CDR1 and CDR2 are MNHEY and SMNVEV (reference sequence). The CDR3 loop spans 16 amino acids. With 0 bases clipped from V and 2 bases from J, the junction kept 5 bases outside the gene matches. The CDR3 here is CASSLSGRAGQETQYF. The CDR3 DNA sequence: TGTGCCAGCAGTTTATCCGGGAGGGCCGGGCAAGAGACCCAGTACTTC.

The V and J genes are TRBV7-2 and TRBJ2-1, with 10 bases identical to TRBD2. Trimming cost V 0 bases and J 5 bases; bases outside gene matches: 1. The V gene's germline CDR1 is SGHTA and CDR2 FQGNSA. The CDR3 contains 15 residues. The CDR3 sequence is CASSLAGLADNEQFF. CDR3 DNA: TGTGCCAGCAGCTTAGCCGGACTAGCGGACAATGAGCAGTTCTTC.

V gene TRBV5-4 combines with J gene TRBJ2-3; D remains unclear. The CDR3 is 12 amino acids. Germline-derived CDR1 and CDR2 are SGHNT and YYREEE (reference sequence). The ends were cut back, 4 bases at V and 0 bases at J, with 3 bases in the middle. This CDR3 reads CASSQSTDTQYF. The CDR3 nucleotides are TGTGCCAGCAGCCAGAGCACAGATACGCAGTATTTT.